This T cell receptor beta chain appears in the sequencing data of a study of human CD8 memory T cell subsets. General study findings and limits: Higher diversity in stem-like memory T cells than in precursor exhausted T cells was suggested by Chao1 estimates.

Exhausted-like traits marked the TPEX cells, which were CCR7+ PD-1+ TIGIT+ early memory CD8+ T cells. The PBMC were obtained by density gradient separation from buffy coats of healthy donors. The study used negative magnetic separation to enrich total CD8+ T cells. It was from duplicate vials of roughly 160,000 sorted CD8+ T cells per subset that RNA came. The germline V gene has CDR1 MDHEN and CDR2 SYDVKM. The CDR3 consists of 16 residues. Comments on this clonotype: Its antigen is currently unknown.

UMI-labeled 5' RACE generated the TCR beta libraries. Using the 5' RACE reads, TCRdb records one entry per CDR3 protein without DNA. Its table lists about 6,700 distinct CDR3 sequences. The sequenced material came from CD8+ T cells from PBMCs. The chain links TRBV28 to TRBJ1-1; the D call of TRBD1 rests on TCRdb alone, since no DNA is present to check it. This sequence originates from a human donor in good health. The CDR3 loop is CASSFGAGTVDTEAFF.